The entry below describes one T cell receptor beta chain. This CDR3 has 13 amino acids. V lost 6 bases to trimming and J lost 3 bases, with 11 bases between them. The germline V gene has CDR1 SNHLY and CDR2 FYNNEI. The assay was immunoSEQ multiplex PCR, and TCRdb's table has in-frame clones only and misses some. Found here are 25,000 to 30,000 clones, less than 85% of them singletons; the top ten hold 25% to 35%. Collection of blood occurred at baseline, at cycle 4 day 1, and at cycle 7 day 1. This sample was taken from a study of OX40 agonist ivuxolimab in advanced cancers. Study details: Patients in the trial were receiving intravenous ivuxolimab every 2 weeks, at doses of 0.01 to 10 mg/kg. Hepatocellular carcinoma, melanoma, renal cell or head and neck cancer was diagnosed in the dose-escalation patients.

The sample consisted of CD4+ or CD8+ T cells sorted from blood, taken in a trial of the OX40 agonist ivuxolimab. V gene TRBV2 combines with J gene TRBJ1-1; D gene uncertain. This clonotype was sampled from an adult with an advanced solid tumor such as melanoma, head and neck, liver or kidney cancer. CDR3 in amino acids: CASRDRAHTEAFF. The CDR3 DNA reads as TGTGCCAGCAGAGACCGGGCCCACACTGAAGCTTTCTTT.